Sequencing of this T cell receptor beta chain was carried out in a study of monozygotic twins with inflammatory bowel disease. Germline V gene lookup returns CDR1 SGHRS and CDR2 YFSETQ. There are 14 residues in the CDR3. TCRdb re-called the 5' RACE reads; every CDR3 protein appears as one record, without DNA. This sample's clone table lists some 450,000 distinct CDR3 sequences. This TCR was sampled from a human donor with ulcerative colitis or Crohn's disease, or a healthy co-twin of an affected twin (not recorded which). This sequence joins TRBV5-1 and TRBJ2-2. Sequenced: blood. CDR3 sequence: CASSLVEVGGELFF.